Following are 5 T cell receptor beta chains from one sample sequenced in a study of T cells in Graves' hyperthyroidism and ophthalmopathy. The TCR beta CDR3 regions underwent amplification using RNA transcripts as the source. First-round RT-PCR with HTBI primers amplified the TCR CDR3 region. MiXCR, run by TCRdb on the multiplex PCR reads, gives a single entry per CDR3 protein. The sample holds roughly 580,000 distinct CDR3 sequences, roughly 13% seen once. The sample taken for sequencing was blood. Receptors were obtained from a woman aged 25 to 45 with Graves' hyperthyroidism that later progressed to Graves' ophthalmopathy.

Only a few counts were recorded for this clonotype. V usage is TRBV9 and J usage is TRBJ2-7; TRBD2 matches 8 bases. CDR1 is SGDLS, CDR2 YYNGEE, per germline. The CDR3 extends over 14 amino acids. Trimming at V came to 4 bases and at J to 3 bases, leaving 6 bases not matched to a gene. This CDR3 reads CASSPRLANYEQYF. CDR3 nucleotides: TGTGCCAGCAGCCCTCGACTAGCGAACTACGAGCAGTACTTC.

This clonotype was picked up many times. The rearrangement joins TRBV27 to TRBJ1-2; no reliable D call. The CDR3 is 14 residues long. Trimming took 7 bases from V and 6 from J, leaving 18 bases between them. CDR1 is MNHEY and CDR2 is SMNVEV in the germline V gene (reference sequence). As DNA, the CDR3 is TGTGCCAGCAAACCCCGGAGTAGTTTGGATGGCTACACCTTC. Translated, it gives CASKPRSSLDGYTF.

This clonotype came up many times. The chain employs TRBV6-2 or TRBV6-3 and TRBJ2-3, with 8 bases fitting TRBD1. V was pared by 2 bases and J by 3 bases, with 10 bases of the junction left unmatched. Per the germline V gene, CDR1 is MNHEY and CDR2 is SVGEGT. The CDR3 is 17 residues long. The CDR3 reads CASSYVVGQGATDTQYF. CDR3 DNA sequence: TGTGCCAGCAGTTACGTCGTCGGGCAGGGGGCGACAGATACGCAGTATTTT.

This rearrangement joins TRBV20-1 to TRBJ2-7; TRBD1 agrees at 8 bases. The germline V gene has CDR1 DFQATT and CDR2 SNEGSKA (reference sequence). The CDR3 is 14 residues long. V trimming: 6 bases; J trimming: 0 bases; junction bases outside the gene matches: 7. CDR3 amino acids: CSARTGRGSYEQYF. CDR3 coding DNA: TGCAGTGCGCGGACAGGGAGAGGCTCCTACGAGCAGTACTTC.

This clonotype was recorded many times. The chain uses TRBV28 and TRBJ2-3; TRBD1 might be the D (6 bases). V lost 4 bases, J lost 3 bases, and 35 bases lay in between. CDR1 is MDHEN and CDR2 is SYDVKM in the germline V gene. This CDR3 region has 22 residues. The CDR3 nucleotides are TGTGCCAGCAGTTCTCCGAAGGTCACCCAAACAATAACCGCCCAGGGGACAGATACGCAGTATTTT. Translated: CASSSPKVTQTITAQGTDTQYF.